A few counts support the clone carrying this T cell receptor (beta chain). Every bit of the isolated RNA underwent reverse transcription, so sequencing read expressed TCRB transcripts. Assay: immunoSEQ multiplex PCR; the TCRdb copy retains only in-frame clones and omits some. In the table there are about 900,000 clones, roughly 15% of which are singletons. The entry originates in a study of beta chain features in type 1 diabetes. The CDR3 has 17 residues. Between the trimmed V and J ends, which lost 0 bases and 2 bases, there was a span of 15 bases. CDR1 and CDR2 (germline): SNHLY, FYNNEI. V is TRBV2 and J is TRBJ2-3; D is tentatively TRBD1 or TRBD2 (5 bases each). Source material: naive CD4+ T cells from blood. The source of this sequence is a woman younger than 30 in good health. CDR3 residues: CASSEATGLGLTDTQYF. The CDR3 region has the DNA TGTGCCAGCAGTGAAGCGACGGGGCTGGGGCTCACAGATACGCAGTATTTT. The whole variable domain, remainder taken from reference TRBV2 and TRBJ2-3, is EPEVTQTPSHQVTQMGQEVILRCVPISNHLYFYWYRQILGQKVEFLVSFYNNEISEKSEIFDDQFSVERPDGSNFTLKIRSTKLEDSAMYFCASSEATGLGLTDTQYFGPGTRLTVL.